A single sample gave rise to the 7 T cell receptor beta chains below, sequenced in a study of persistence of HIV-infected CD4 T cells. Cells were stimulated nonspecifically with anti-CD3/anti-CD28 magnetic beads. CD4+ T cells upregulating both CD40 ligand and CD69 were sorted as responding cells. The immunoSEQ assay was version 4, run in survey mode. TCRdb's table, derived via immunoSEQ multiplex PCR, lists solely in-frame clones and lacks some. The data show tens of thousands of clones, just over 90% seen once. What these receptors recognize is not known. Here the sequenced sample was CD4+ T cells sorted from PBMCs after approximately 19-hour stimulation, taken from a patient who received antiretroviral therapy. These receptors all come from an adult man with HIV who was CMV-seropositive.

This chain links TRBV19 with TRBJ1-1; 9 bases map to TRBD1. Germline-derived CDR1 and CDR2 are LNHDA and SQIVND (reference sequence). The J segment lost 4 bases and the V segment lost 4 bases, leaving 7 bases of the junction unmatched. The CDR3 is made up of 15 amino acids. The CDR3 DNA reads TGTGCCAGTAGTAGAGGACAGGGGCCGGGCACTGAAGCTTTCTTT. It specifies CASSRGQGPGTEAFF.

In DNA, the CDR3 is TGTGCCAGCAGTTCCGCGCTTGGAAATCAGCCCCAGCATTTT. Protein sequence: CASSSALGNQPQHF. This chain links TRBV6-5 with TRBJ1-5; D unclear. The CDR3 has 14 amino acids. Germline values: CDR1 MNHEY, CDR2 SVGAGI. V lost 4 bases and J 4 bases, leaving 11 bases between the germline ends.

The chain uses TRBV6-5 and TRBJ1-5, with D unclear. V was trimmed by 2 bases and J by 6 bases, leaving 8 bases between them. CDR3 length: 13 amino acids. Germline CDR1 reads MNHEY; CDR2 reads SVGAGI. Written as DNA, the CDR3 is TGTGCCAGCAGTTACATGTCAAGTCAGCCCCAGCATTTT. Its protein product is CASSYMSSQPQHF.

The CDR3 bases are TGCGCCAGCAGCTTCGGTGGACAGCGCTTTGGAAACACCATATATTTT. Protein sequence: CASSFGGQRFGNTIYF. V and J are TRBV5-1 and TRBJ1-3, with TRBD1 as a possible D gene (6 bases). CDR3 length equals 16 residues. V gave up 2 bases and J gave up 3 bases, with 15 bases separating them. Germline V gives CDR1 SGHRS, CDR2 YFSETQ.

V usage is TRBV5-1 and J usage is TRBJ2-7, with 8 bases lining up with TRBD1. Germline CDR1 and CDR2: SGHRS and YFSETQ. V was clipped by 0 bases and J by 2 bases; unmatched bases: 4. The CDR3 has 15 residues. The CDR3 DNA follows: TGCGCCAGCAGCTTGGGACAGGGGAGTACCTACGAGCAGTACTTC. As protein: CASSLGQGSTYEQYF.

This sequence joins TRBV10-1 and TRBJ1-1; D is perhaps TRBD1 (6 bases). V dropped 6 bases and J dropped 6 bases, with 14 bases sitting between them. The germline V gene encodes CDR1 WNHNN and CDR2 SYGVQD (reference sequence). The CDR3 runs to 13 residues. The CDR3 DNA reads as TGCGCCAGCAGCCCCGGACAGCCTCCTGAAGCTTTCTTT. Its translation: CASSPGQPPEAFF.

This clone was picked up a small number of times. This chain connects TRBV7-2 to TRBJ2-5; a possible D gene is TRBD1 (7 bases). Trimming removed 3 bases from V and 4 bases from J, with 9 bases in between. In germline, CDR1 is SGHTA, CDR2 FQGNSA. CDR3 length: 13 amino acids. The CDR3 nucleotides read TGTGCCAGCAGCTTTCAGGGGGGAGAGACCCAGTACTTC. The encoded protein is CASSFQGGETQYF.